The next 8 T cell receptor beta chains were all read from a single sample in a study of T cells in Graves' hyperthyroidism and ophthalmopathy. RNA transcripts yielded amplified TCR beta CDR3 regions. A set of HTBI primers served as the primers for a first-round RT-PCR of the TCR CDR3. TCRdb reprocessed the multiplex PCR reads with MiXCR, giving one entry per CDR3 protein. The data hold fewer than 650,000 distinct CDR3 sequences, with 12% to 15% observed a single time. Sequencing input: blood. These receptors were obtained from a woman between 18 and 30 years old with Graves' ophthalmopathy.

This clonotype was counted a single time. The J gene is TRBJ2-3, the V gene TRBV7-9, with 7 positions matching TRBD2. Germline V gene data show CDR1 as SEHNR and CDR2 as FQNEAQ (reference sequence). With 0 bases clipped from V and 5 bases from J, the junction kept 17 bases outside the gene matches. The CDR3 sequence is 19 residues long. The CDR3 here is CASSLAPIKGRADKDTQYF. The CDR3 nucleotides read TGTGCCAGCAGCTTAGCGCCCATCAAGGGGAGGGCCGATAAAGATACGCAGTATTTT.

This clonotype was seen at least ten times. The V gene is TRBV3-1, the J gene TRBJ1-4, with a weak D call TRBD1 (6 bases). V lost 4 bases to trimming and J lost 3 bases, with 18 bases between them. Germline CDR1 and CDR2: LGHDT and YNNKEL (reference sequence). CDR3 length equals 17 residues. The CDR3 region is CASSRLSTGTANEKLFF. The CDR3 DNA reads TGTGCCAGCAGCCGCCTATCCACAGGGACGGCTAATGAAAAACTGTTTTTT. Based on the CDR3 plus reference TRBV3-1 and TRBJ1-4, the full variable domain is DTAVSQTPKYLVTQMGNDKSIKCEQNLGHDTMYWYKQDSKKFLKIMFSYNNKELIINETVPNRFSPKSPDKAHLNLHINSLELGDSAVYFCASSRLSTGTANEKLFFGSGTQLSVL.

The chain is built from TRBV6-1 and TRBJ2-7; D call uncertain. CDR1 and CDR2 (germline): MNHNS, SASEGT. The CDR3 runs to 11 residues. With 9 bases removed from V and 4 bases from J, the gap between germline ends came to 10 bases. Here the CDR3 DNA reads TGTGCCAGTAGGAACTTTTACGAGCAGTACTTC. Translated, it gives CASRNFYEQYF.

This clonotype was seen repeatedly, ten times or more. V gene TRBV11-2 combines with J gene TRBJ2-1, with D tentatively TRBD2 (5 bases). The length of the CDR3 is 15 residues. V dropped 5 bases and J dropped 0 bases, with 11 bases sitting between them. Germline V gives CDR1 SGHAT, CDR2 FQNNGV. The CDR3 region has the DNA TGTGCCAGCAGCCCCGGGGTTAGCTCCTACAATGAGCAGTTCTTC. This sequence encodes CASSPGVSSYNEQFF.

The chain joins TRBV18 to TRBJ2-7; TRBD2 agrees at 10 bases. Per germline, CDR1 KGHSH and CDR2 LQKENI. The CDR3 consists of 15 residues. Losses at the gene ends were 2 bases for V and 2 bases for J; bases not matched to a gene: 3. DNA of the CDR3: TGTGCCAGCTCACCATCGACTAGCGGGCCCTACGAGCAGTACTTC. Protein: CASSPSTSGPYEQYF. The variable domain in full, with the rest retrieved from reference TRBV18 and TRBJ2-7, is NAGVMQNPRHLVRRRGQEARLRCSPMKGHSHVYWYRQLPEEGLKFMVYLQKENIIDESGMPKERFSAEFPKEGPSILRIQQVVRGDSAAYFCASSPSTSGPYEQYFGPGTRLTVT.

This clonotype appeared a few times. This sequence joins TRBV7-9 and TRBJ1-3; a weak D match, TRBD1 (6 bases). The CDR3 is 15 amino acids. Germline V gives CDR1 SEHNR, CDR2 FQNEAQ (reference sequence). V was trimmed by 5 bases and J by 3 bases, leaving 14 bases between them. DNA of the CDR3: TGTGCCAGCAGCCAAACAGGGAGTGGTGGAAACACCATATATTTT. Translated: CASSQTGSGGNTIYF. The full variable domain, its missing parts supplied by reference TRBV7-9 and TRBJ1-3, is DTGVSQNPRHKITKRGQNVTFRCDPISEHNRLYWYRQTLGQGPEFLTYFQNEAQLEKSRLLSDRFSAERPKGSFSTLEIQRTEQGDSAMYLCASSQTGSGGNTIYFGEGSWLTVV.

This clonotype occurred a few times. CDR3 in DNA: TGTGCCACCAGCGCCAGAGACACCGGGGAGCTGTTTTTT. It codes for CATSARDTGELFF. The V call is TRBV15, the J call TRBJ2-2; D remains unclear. This CDR3 is built from 13 residues. Trimming cost V 5 bases and J 3 bases, with 7 bases left between them. Germline CDR1 is LNHNV and CDR2 is YYDKDF (reference sequence).

This clonotype was counted many times. This chain connects TRBV5-8 to TRBJ1-1; the D is unclear. This CDR3 spans 14 amino acids. Trimming shortened V by 0 bases and J by 3 bases, and 9 bases separated the two germline ends. CDR1 and CDR2 from the germline V gene are SGHTS and YDEGEE. The CDR3 region is CASSLGQLDTEAFF. In DNA form, the CDR3 reads TGTGCCAGCAGCTTGGGGCAGCTAGACACTGAAGCTTTCTTT.